This T cell receptor beta chain is drawn from a study of T cells of healthy individuals. The CDR3 is 16 residues long. V was pared by 1 base and J by 0 bases, with 11 bases between. In germline, CDR1 is LGHNA, CDR2 YNFKEQ. This clonotype has ten or more counts. TCRdb independently ran MiXCR on the 5' RACE reads; one entry per CDR3 protein. The sample shows 85,000 to 100,000 distinct CDR3 sequences, approximately 18% of them seen only once. This chain links TRBV4-2 with TRBJ2-3; D may be TRBD2 (6 bases). This TCR was sampled from a human donor in good health. The chain's CDR3 is CASSQVSSGSTDTQYF. CDR3 DNA: TGTGCCAGCAGCCAAGTTTCCAGCGGGAGCACAGATACGCAGTATTTT.